This TCR beta chain was observed in a study of OX40 agonist ivuxolimab in advanced cancers. Method: immunoSEQ multiplex PCR; TCRdb's copy keeps in-frame clones and lacks some. The sample lists tens of thousands of clones, 82% seen once, with roughly 0.4% in the top ten. The CDR3 totals 14 residues. Trimming removed 1 base at V and 7 bases at J, with 12 bases between. The germline V gene encodes CDR1 LNHNV and CDR2 YYDKDF (reference sequence). Anyone with autoimmune disease history or systemic immunosuppression was excluded. The receptor comes from an adult with an advanced solid tumor such as melanoma, head and neck, liver or kidney cancer. This specimen consisted of CD4+ or CD8+ T cells sorted from blood, obtained in a trial of the OX40 agonist ivuxolimab. The chain has TRBV15 and TRBJ2-3; D is undetermined. CDR3 residues: CATSRVGVGYTQYF. CDR3 DNA sequence: TGTGCCACCAGCAGAGTAGGCGTGGGGTATACGCAGTATTTT.